This T cell receptor beta chain was retrieved from a study of cytomegalovirus exposure and HLA in healthy donors. Study-wide results and caveats: Among TCR beta chains, those listed as cytomegalovirus-associated numbered over 150. Immune exposure was documented only through CMV serostatus.

Trimming stripped 3 bases from V and 4 bases from J, with 18 bases between. The CDR3 has 16 residues. Looked up from germline, CDR1 is SGDLS and CDR2 is YYNGEE. About this clone itself: Its antigen is not identified.

PCR employed 60 Vbeta and 13 Jbeta primers. Libraries were prepared by immunoSEQ multiplex PCR; TCRdb keeps only in-frame clonotypes and omits some of them. The table lists about 190,000 clones, about four fifths of them singletons. The receptor was derived from a young man in good health and CMV-seropositive. This chain links TRBV9 with TRBJ2-3, with D possibly matching TRBD2 (7 bases). Source material: PBMCs. This chain's CDR3 is CASSDPRGGVPDTQYF. CDR3 coding DNA: TGTGCCAGCAGCGACCCCCGAGGGGGGGTACCAGATACGCAGTATTTT.